Shown below are 25 T cell receptor beta chains from a single sample sequenced in a study of shared clonotypes between healthy human individuals. TCRdb keeps only in-frame clones here, not all; method: immunoSEQ multiplex PCR. The sample contains roughly 2 million clones, 90% to 95% of which appear only once. The source material was naive CD4+ T cells sorted from blood. Subset: CD45RA+ positively selected. The receptors stem from a man younger than 30 in good health.

The V call is TRBV18, the J call TRBJ2-7, with a possible D match to TRBD2 (5 bases). This CDR3 is 17 amino acids long. Germline V lookup: CDR1 KGHSH, CDR2 LQKENI. V lost 2 bases, J lost 0 bases, and 17 bases lay in between. CDR3 sequence reads: CASSPLLALTSSYEQYF. CDR3 in DNA: TGTGCCAGCTCACCATTGCTAGCTTTAACTAGCTCCTACGAGCAGTACTTC.

The chain couples TRBV7-9 to TRBJ1-3; D unresolved. Trimming cost V 2 bases and J 0 bases, with 5 bases left between them. CDR1 is SEHNR, CDR2 FQNEAQ, per germline (reference sequence). This CDR3 spans 14 amino acids. The CDR3 protein is CASSLSTSGNTIYF. CDR3 sequence (DNA): TGTGCCAGCAGCTTAAGCACCTCTGGAAACACCATATATTTT.

This clone has at least ten counts. The V call is TRBV4-1, the J call TRBJ2-2; tentatively, D is TRBD2 (7 bases). The CDR3 has 18 amino acids. Deletions cut 9 bases from V and 6 bases from J, with 29 bases between. Germline values: CDR1 MGHRA, CDR2 YSYEKL. The CDR3 coding sequence is TGCGCCAGTAATAACCCCGGCGGGGGCTCTACTCGTCCCGGGGAGCTGTTTTTT. Encoded protein: CASNNPGGGSTRPGELFF.

The gene calls are TRBV10-3 and TRBJ1-1, with TRBD1 matching 12 bases. The CDR3 has 15 residues. V trimming: 11 bases; J trimming: 8 bases; junction bases outside the gene matches: 15. Germline V gene sequence: CDR1 ENHRY, CDR2 SYGVKD. The CDR3 sequence is CAVGTGGAPMVEAFF. The CDR3 DNA reads as TGTGCCGTTGGGACAGGGGGCGCCCCTATGGTGGAAGCTTTCTTT.

The CDR3 sequence is CASSLVGVGETQYF. The CDR3 region has the DNA TGTGCCAGCAGCTTGGTAGGGGTGGGAGAGACCCAGTACTTC. V and J are TRBV5-4 and TRBJ2-5, with D possibly TRBD1 on 5 matching bases. The V end was cut by 0 bases, the J end by 4 bases, with 10 bases between. Germline CDR1 SGHNT, CDR2 YYREEE (reference sequence). The CDR3 has 14 residues.

This clone was counted at least ten times. The same CDR3 is also encoded by other DNA sequences in this sample. This chain joins TRBV27 and TRBJ2-7; 10 bases line up with TRBD1. Germline CDR1 reads MNHEY; CDR2 reads SMNVEV (reference sequence). This CDR3 spans 13 amino acids. Losses at the gene ends were 6 bases for V and 4 bases for J; bases not matched to a gene: 3. The CDR3, as DNA: TGTGCCAGCAGCCGGGACAGGGGATACGAGCAGTACTTC. Protein: CASSRDRGYEQYF.

CDR3 DNA sequence: TGTGCCAGCAGTCTGGACAGGGTTGGCTACACCTTC. It translates to CASSLDRVGYTF. The chain carries TRBV6-6 and TRBJ1-2; 8 positions agree with TRBD1. The CDR3 has 12 amino acids. CDR1 is MNHNY and CDR2 is SVGAGI in the germline V gene (reference sequence). With 5 bases clipped from V and 7 bases from J, the junction kept 3 bases outside the gene matches.

The V and J genes are TRBV4-1 and TRBJ1-1; weak D call: TRBD1 (5 bases). CDR3 length: 13 amino acids. The germline CDR1 and CDR2 sequences are MGHRA and YSYEKL. V was trimmed by 4 bases and J by 1 base, leaving 7 bases between them. For the CDR3, the DNA is TGCGCCAGCAGCCGGACAAGGAACACTGAAGCTTTCTTT. This encodes CASSRTRNTEAFF.

The chain recombines TRBV7-6 with TRBJ1-1; D remains ambiguous. This CDR3 has 14 amino acids. The ends were cut back, 5 bases at V and 5 bases at J, with 15 bases in the middle. Germline V gene sequence: CDR1 SGHVS, CDR2 FNYEAQ. The CDR3 sequence: CASSPVTGDTEAFF. CDR3 nucleotides: TGTGCCAGCAGCCCGGTTACCGGGGATACTGAAGCTTTCTTT.

This chain connects TRBV9 to TRBJ1-6; D possibly corresponds to TRBD1 (5 bases). The germline V gene encodes CDR1 SGDLS and CDR2 YYNGEE. Deletions cut 0 bases from V and 6 bases from J, with 7 bases between. The CDR3 is 14 amino acids. The CDR3 here is CASSVVGANSPLHF. Written as DNA, the CDR3 is TGTGCCAGCAGCGTAGTCGGGGCTAATTCACCCCTCCACTTT.

The chain uses TRBV10-3 and TRBJ2-3, with 9 bases matching TRBD1. There are 13 residues in the CDR3. CDR1 ENHRY and CDR2 SYGVKD come from the germline V gene. Losses at the gene ends were 11 bases for V and 5 bases for J; bases not matched to a gene: 8. The CDR3 region is CAATGGLEDTQYF. DNA of the CDR3: TGTGCCGCCACAGGGGGCTTAGAAGATACGCAGTATTTT.

The sample holds a few counts of this clone. V gene TRBV30 combines with J gene TRBJ1-1; D is unclear. The CDR3 contains 11 residues. Per the germline V gene, CDR1 is GTSNPN and CDR2 is SVGIG (reference sequence). Trimming removed 0 bases from V and 8 bases from J, with 7 bases in between. CDR3 amino acids: CAWSVREEAFF. In nucleotides, the CDR3 is TGTGCCTGGAGTGTACGGGAGGAAGCTTTCTTT. The full variable domain, its missing parts supplied by reference TRBV30 and TRBJ1-1, is SQTIHQWPATLVQPVGSPLSLECTVEGTSNPNLYWYRQAAGRGLQLLFYSVGIGQISSEVPQNLSASRPQDRQFILSSKKLLLSDSGFYLCAWSVREEAFFGQGTRLTVV.

This clone came up once. The chain has TRBV9 and TRBJ2-6; D is unclear. V dropped 4 bases and J dropped 1 base, with 6 bases sitting between them. Germline V CDR1 and CDR2: SGDLS, YYNGEE. The CDR3 is 14 residues long. The CDR3 loop is CASSQNSGANVLTF. CDR3 DNA: TGTGCCAGCAGCCAGAATTCTGGGGCCAACGTCCTGACTTTC.

The rearrangement joins TRBV19 to TRBJ2-1; 8 bases are shared with TRBD1. Unmatched junction bases numbered 8, after V lost 6 bases and J lost 1 base. Germline V gene lookup returns CDR1 LNHDA and CDR2 SQIVND (reference sequence). CDR3 length equals 16 residues. The CDR3 sequence: CASSLQGDPSYNEQFF. DNA for the CDR3: TGTGCCAGTAGCTTACAGGGGGACCCGTCCTACAATGAGCAGTTCTTC. The full variable domain, with the rest looked up from reference TRBV19 and TRBJ2-1, is DGGITQSPKYLFRKEGQNVTLSCEQNLNHDAMYWYRQDPGQGLRLIYYSQIVNDFQKGDIAEGYSVSREKKESFPLTVTSAQKNPTAFYLCASSLQGDPSYNEQFFGPGTRLTVL.

This clone was counted a single time. This same CDR3 is encoded by further DNA sequences in the sample. V usage is TRBV6-5 and J usage is TRBJ2-5, with D hard to call. CDR3 size: 14 residues. V was clipped by 0 bases and J by 5 bases, with 10 bases between them. In germline, CDR1 is MNHEY, CDR2 SVGAGI. The CDR3 spells CASSYSFRQETQYF. The CDR3 region has the DNA TGTGCCAGCAGTTACTCGTTTCGCCAGGAGACCCAGTACTTC.

Regarding this clone: This sample includes further DNA sequences coding for the same CDR3. The V gene is TRBV5-6, the J gene TRBJ1-2; D gene uncertain. V gave up 0 bases and J gave up 1 base, with 7 bases separating them. Germline V gene data show CDR1 as SGHDT and CDR2 as YYEEEE. This CDR3 is built from 14 residues. The CDR3 DNA reads TGTGCCAGCAGCTTGGGTAGTCTTAACTATGGCTACACCTTC. Translation: CASSLGSLNYGYTF.

The chain employs TRBV6-6 and TRBJ2-1; 13 nucleotides line up with TRBD2. The germline V gene encodes CDR1 MNHNY and CDR2 SVGAGI (reference sequence). V lost 4 bases to trimming and J lost 7 bases; unmatched junction nucleotides: 4. The CDR3 length is 15 residues. CDR3 region: CASSFGLAGVNEQFF. CDR3 nucleotide sequence: TGTGCCAGCAGTTTCGGACTAGCGGGAGTGAATGAGCAGTTCTTC.

J is TRBJ2-7 and V is TRBV6-1, with 8 bases aligning to TRBD1. CDR1 is MNHNS, CDR2 SASEGT, per germline. J lost 3 bases, V lost 3 bases, and 7 bases had no gene match. The CDR3 covers 15 residues. CDR3 DNA sequence: TGTGCCAGCAGTGACCCCGGGACAGGTTTCTACGAGCAGTACTTC. It yields the protein CASSDPGTGFYEQYF.

This clone was observed once. The genes are TRBV7-3 and TRBJ1-1, with 10 nucleotides matching TRBD1. V lost 2 bases and J lost 4; bases outside the gene matches: 1. CDR3 length equals 14 residues. CDR1 is SGHTA, CDR2 FQGTGA, per germline. The CDR3: CASSLGQGVTEAFF. The CDR3 nucleotides are TGTGCCAGCAGCTTAGGACAGGGGGTCACTGAAGCTTTCTTT.

This chain connects TRBV29-1 to TRBJ2-5; 9 bases match TRBD2. CDR1 SQVTM and CDR2 ANQGSEA come from the germline V gene. This CDR3 region has 13 residues. Trimming cost V 7 bases and J 1 base; bases outside gene matches: 4. The CDR3 DNA reads TGCAGCGCGTCTAGCGGGACCCAAGAGACCCAGTACTTC. The encoded protein is CSASSGTQETQYF.

Note on this clone: The sample has other DNA sequences that encode this CDR3 too. The genes are TRBV5-1 and TRBJ1-4, with 9 bases lining up with TRBD1. Germline-derived CDR1 and CDR2 are SGHRS and YFSETQ. The CDR3 is 15 amino acids. Losses at the gene ends were 0 bases for V and 8 bases for J; bases not matched to a gene: 5. This CDR3 reads CASSLAGQGGEKLFF. The CDR3, as DNA: TGCGCCAGCAGCTTGGCGGGACAGGGAGGAGAAAAACTGTTTTTT. The complete variable domain, with remaining parts taken from reference TRBV5-1 and TRBJ1-4, reads KAGVTQTPRYLIKTRGQQVTLSCSPISGHRSVSWYQQTPGQGLQFLFEYFSETQRNKGNFPGRFSGRQFSNSRSEMNVSTLELGDSALYLCASSLAGQGGEKLFFGSGTQLSVL.

This chain links TRBV7-3 with TRBJ1-6; D is unresolved. Trimming took 2 bases from V and 8 from J, leaving 10 bases between them. Germline CDR1 and CDR2: SGHTA and FQGTGA. There are 14 residues in the CDR3. Here the CDR3 reads CASSLGGPHSPLHF. The CDR3 DNA reads TGTGCCAGCAGCTTAGGCGGTCCTCATTCACCCCTCCACTTT.

The rearrangement uses TRBV7-2 and TRBJ2-7; 13 bases match TRBD2. The germline CDR1 and CDR2 sequences are SGHTA and FQGNSA. The CDR3 sequence is 15 residues long. The V gene end was trimmed by 1 base and the J gene end by 5 bases; junction bases not matched to a gene: 2. DNA of the CDR3: TGTGCCAGCAGCTTAGTGGGACTAGCGGGACACGAGCAGTACTTC. Its translation: CASSLVGLAGHEQYF. Combining the CDR3 with reference TRBV7-2 and TRBJ2-7 gives the whole variable domain GAGVSQSPSNKVTEKGKDVELRCDPISGHTALYWYRQSLGQGLEFLIYFQGNSAPDKSGLPSDRFSAERTGGSVSTLTIQRTQQEDSAVYLCASSLVGLAGHEQYFGPGTRLTVT.

The gene calls are TRBV6-5 and TRBJ2-3; D possibly corresponds to TRBD2 (6 bases). Trimming shortened V by 2 bases and J by 4 bases, and 13 bases separated the two germline ends. The germline gives CDR1 MNHEY, CDR2 SVGAGI. This CDR3 comprises 15 residues. The CDR3 loop reads CASSYRGLAADTQYF. The CDR3 bases are TGTGCCAGCAGTTACAGGGGACTGGCGGCAGATACGCAGTATTTT.

The chain recombines TRBV28 with TRBJ1-4, with D possibly TRBD1 on 5 matching bases. This CDR3 region has 15 residues. Germline-derived CDR1 and CDR2 are MDHEN and SYDVKM. Trimming took off 6 bases at V and 7 bases at J, with 18 bases between the two ends. This CDR3 reads CASSRPTQGGEKLFF. The CDR3 nucleotides are TGTGCCAGCAGCCGACCTACGCAGGGAGGTGAAAAACTGTTTTTT.